The clone carrying this T cell receptor (beta chain) turned up a few times. These data originate in a study of T-cell memory formation after mild COVID-19. Study overall: TCR clusters mostly belonged to single donors.

TCRdb analysed the 5' RACE reads with MiXCR anew, one entry per CDR3 protein. The sample shows about 600,000 distinct CDR3 sequences, less than 25% of them seen only once. V gave up 0 bases and J gave up 5 bases, with 16 bases separating them. The CDR3 runs to 16 residues. The germline V gene encodes CDR1 SGHVS and CDR2 FQNEAQ. The J gene is TRBJ2-5, the V gene TRBV7-8, with D possibly matching TRBD2 (6 bases). Sequencing was carried out using PBMCs or a T cell subset sorted from them (not recorded which). This receptor was identified in an adult woman who had mild COVID-19 (a few samples of this study predate the infection). Cell type and time point are not known. The CDR3 DNA reads as TGTGCCAGCAGCTTAGCGGGGGTGCGGGGTGGGGAGACCCAGTACTTC. Translation: CASSLAGVRGGETQYF.